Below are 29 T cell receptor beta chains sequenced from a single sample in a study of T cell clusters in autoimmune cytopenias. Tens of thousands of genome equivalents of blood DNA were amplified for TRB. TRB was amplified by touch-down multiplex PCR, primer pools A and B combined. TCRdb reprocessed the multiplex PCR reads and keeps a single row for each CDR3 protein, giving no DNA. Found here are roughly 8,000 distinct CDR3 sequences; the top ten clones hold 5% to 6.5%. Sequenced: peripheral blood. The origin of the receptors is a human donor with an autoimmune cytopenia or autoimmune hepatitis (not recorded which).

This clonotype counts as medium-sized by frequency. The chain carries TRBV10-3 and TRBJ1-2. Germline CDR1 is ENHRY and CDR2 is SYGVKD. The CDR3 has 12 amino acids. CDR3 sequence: CAISEVQRSYTF.

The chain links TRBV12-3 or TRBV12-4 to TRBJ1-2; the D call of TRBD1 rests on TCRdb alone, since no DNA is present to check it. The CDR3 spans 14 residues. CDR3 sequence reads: CASSPPDRAGGYTF.

The CDR3 sequence: CASRNGGAGTDTQYF. The chain has TRBV27 and TRBJ2-3; TCRdb returns TRBD1, unconfirmable since there is no DNA. The CDR3 totals 15 residues. The germline V gene has CDR1 MNHEY and CDR2 SMNVEV (reference sequence).

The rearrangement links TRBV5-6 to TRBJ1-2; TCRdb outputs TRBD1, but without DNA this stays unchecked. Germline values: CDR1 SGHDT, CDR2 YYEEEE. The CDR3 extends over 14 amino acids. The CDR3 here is CASREQGALGGYTF. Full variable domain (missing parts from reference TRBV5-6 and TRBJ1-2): DAGVTQSPTHLIKTRGQQVTLRCSPKSGHDTVSWYQQALGQGPQFIFQYYEEEERQRGNFPDRFSGHQFPNYSSELNVNALLLGDSALYLCASREQGALGGYTFGSGTRLTVV.

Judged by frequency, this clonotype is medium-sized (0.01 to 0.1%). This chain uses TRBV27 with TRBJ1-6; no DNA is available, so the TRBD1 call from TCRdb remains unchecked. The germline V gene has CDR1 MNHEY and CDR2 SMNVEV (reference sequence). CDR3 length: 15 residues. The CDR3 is CASSSLTGVNSPLHF.

CDR3 amino acids: CASSTLGQGNSPLHF. The gene calls are TRBV6-6 and TRBJ1-6; TCRdb's assignment of TRBD1 cannot be checked, as there is no DNA. The CDR3 covers 15 residues. Germline loops: CDR1 MNHNY, CDR2 SVGAGI (reference sequence).

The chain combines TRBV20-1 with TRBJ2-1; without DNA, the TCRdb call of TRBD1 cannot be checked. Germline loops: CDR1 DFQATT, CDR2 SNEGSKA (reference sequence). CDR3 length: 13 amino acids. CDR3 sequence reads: CSAGSRDYNEQFF.

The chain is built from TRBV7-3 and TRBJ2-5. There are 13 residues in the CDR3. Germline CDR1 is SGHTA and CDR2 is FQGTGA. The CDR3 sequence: CASSLLHQETQYF. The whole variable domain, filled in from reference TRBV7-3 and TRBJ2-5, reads GAGVSQTPSNKVTEKGKYVELRCDPISGHTALYWYRQSLGQGPEFLIYFQGTGAADDSGLPNDRFFAVRPEGSVSTLKIQRTERGDSAVYLCASSLLHQETQYFGPGTRLLVL.

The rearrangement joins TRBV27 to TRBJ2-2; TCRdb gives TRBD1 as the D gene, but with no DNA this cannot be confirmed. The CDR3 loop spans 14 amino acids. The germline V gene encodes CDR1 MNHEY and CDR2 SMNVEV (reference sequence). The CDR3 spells CASRSGPYTGELFF.

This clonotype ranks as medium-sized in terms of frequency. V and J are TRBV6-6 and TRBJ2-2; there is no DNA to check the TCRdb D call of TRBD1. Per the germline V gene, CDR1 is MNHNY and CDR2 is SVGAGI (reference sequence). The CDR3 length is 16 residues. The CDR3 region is CASRTDRKANTGELFF.

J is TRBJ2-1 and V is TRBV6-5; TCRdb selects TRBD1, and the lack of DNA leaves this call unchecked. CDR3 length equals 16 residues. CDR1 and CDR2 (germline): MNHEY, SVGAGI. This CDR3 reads CASRGVDRGSYNEQFF.

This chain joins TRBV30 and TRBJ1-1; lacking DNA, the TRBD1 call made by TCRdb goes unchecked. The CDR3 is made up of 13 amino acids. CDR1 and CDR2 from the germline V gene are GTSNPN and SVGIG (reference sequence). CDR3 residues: CAWSPFYRGEAFF.

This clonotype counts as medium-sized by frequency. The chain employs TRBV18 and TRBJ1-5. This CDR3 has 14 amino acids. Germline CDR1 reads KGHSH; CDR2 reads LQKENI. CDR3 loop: CASSPDGRNQPQHF.

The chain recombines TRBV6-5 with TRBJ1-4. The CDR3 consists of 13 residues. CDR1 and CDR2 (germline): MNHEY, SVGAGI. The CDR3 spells CASSYSENEKLFF.

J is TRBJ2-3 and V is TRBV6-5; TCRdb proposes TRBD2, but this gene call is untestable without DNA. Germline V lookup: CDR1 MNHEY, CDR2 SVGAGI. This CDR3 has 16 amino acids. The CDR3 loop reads CASSPSWGASGVTQYF.

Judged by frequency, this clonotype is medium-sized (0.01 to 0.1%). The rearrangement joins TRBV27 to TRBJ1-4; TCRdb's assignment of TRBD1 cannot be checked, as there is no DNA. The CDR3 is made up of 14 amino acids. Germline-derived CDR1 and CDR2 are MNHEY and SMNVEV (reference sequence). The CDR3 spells CASRLQGAGEKLFF. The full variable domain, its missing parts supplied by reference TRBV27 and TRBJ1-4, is EAQVTQNPRYLITVTGKKLTVTCSQNMNHEYMSWYRQDPGLGLRQIYYSMNVEVTDKGDVPEGYKVSRKEKRNFPLILESPSPNQTSLYFCASRLQGAGEKLFFGSGTQLSVL.

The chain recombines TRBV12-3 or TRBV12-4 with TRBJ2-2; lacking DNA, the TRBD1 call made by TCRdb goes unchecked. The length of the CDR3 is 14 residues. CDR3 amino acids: CASSLRGNTGELFF.

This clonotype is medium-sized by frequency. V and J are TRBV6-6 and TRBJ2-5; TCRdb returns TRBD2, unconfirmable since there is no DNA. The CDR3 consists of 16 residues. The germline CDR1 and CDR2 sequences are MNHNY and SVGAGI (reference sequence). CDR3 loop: CASSSTGLAGGKTQYF.

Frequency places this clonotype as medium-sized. CDR3 residues: CASSRASLDEKLFF. The chain joins TRBV12-3 or TRBV12-4 to TRBJ1-4; TCRdb's D call, TRBD1, is unchecked because there is no DNA. This CDR3 is built from 14 residues.

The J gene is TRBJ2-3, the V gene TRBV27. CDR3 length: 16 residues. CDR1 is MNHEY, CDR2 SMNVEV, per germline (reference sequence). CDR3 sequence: CASRSVAHVGTDTQYF.

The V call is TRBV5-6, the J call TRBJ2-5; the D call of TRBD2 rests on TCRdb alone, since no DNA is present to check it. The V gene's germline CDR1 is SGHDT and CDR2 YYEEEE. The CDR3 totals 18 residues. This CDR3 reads CASSHRWGTSGVQETQYF.

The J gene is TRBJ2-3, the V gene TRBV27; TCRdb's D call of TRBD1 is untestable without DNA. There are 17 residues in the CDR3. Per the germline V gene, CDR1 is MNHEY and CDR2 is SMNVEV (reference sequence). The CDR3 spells CASSHGARGKYTDTQYF.

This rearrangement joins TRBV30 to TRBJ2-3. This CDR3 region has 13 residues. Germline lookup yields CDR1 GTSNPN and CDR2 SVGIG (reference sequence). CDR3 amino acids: CAWSVRLADTQYF.

The CDR3 sequence: CASSLERGAWNTQYF. This chain connects TRBV5-1 to TRBJ2-3; there is no DNA to check the TCRdb D call of TRBD2. CDR3 size: 15 residues. Germline values: CDR1 SGHRS, CDR2 YFSETQ. Supplemented by reference TRBV5-1 and TRBJ2-3, the full variable domain reads KAGVTQTPRYLIKTRGQQVTLSCSPISGHRSVSWYQQTPGQGLQFLFEYFSETQRNKGNFPGRFSGRQFSNSRSEMNVSTLELGDSALYLCASSLERGAWNTQYFGPGTRLTVL.

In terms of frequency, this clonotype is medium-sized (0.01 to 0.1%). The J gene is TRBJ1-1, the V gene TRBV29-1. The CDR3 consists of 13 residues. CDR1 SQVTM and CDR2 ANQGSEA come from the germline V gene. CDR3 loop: CSVVQPGNTEAFF.

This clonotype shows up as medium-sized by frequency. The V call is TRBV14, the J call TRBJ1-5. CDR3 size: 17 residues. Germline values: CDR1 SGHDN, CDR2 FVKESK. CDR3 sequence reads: CASSQDPEAGGAVPQHF.

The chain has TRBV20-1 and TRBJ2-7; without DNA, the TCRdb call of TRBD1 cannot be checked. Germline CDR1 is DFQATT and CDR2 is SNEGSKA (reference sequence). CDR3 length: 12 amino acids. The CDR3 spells CSALRQGNEQYF.

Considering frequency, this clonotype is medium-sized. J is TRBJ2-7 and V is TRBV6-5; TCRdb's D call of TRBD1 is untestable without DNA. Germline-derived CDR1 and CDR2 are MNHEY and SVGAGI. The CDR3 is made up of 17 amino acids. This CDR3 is CASSYSLLNATGREQYF.

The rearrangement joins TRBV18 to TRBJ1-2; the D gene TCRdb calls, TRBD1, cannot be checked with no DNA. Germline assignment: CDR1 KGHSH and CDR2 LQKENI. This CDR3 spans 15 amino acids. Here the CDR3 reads CASSPGTGFSHGYTF.